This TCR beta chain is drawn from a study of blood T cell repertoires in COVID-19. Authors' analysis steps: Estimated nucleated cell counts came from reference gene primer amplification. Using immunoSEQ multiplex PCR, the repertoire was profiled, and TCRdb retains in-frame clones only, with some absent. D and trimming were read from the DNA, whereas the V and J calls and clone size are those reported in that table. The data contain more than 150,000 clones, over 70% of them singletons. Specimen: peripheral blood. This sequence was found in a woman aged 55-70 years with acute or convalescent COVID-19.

CDR3 protein: CASSVATSIGGETQYF. Here the CDR3 DNA reads TGTGCCAGCAGCGTAGCTACGAGCATCGGAGGGGAGACCCAGTACTTC. The chain carries TRBV9 and TRBJ2-5; the D gene is possibly TRBD2 (6 bases). The CDR3 length is 16 residues. From germline, CDR1 is SGDLS and CDR2 YYNGEE. V dropped 0 bases and J dropped 5 bases, with 17 bases sitting between them. Complete variable domain (other parts from reference TRBV9 and TRBJ2-5): DSGVTQTPKHLITATGQRVTLRCSPRSGDLSVYWYQQSLDQGLQFLIQYYNGEERAKGNILERFSAQQFPDLHSELNLSSLELGDSALYFCASSVATSIGGETQYFGPGTRLLVL.